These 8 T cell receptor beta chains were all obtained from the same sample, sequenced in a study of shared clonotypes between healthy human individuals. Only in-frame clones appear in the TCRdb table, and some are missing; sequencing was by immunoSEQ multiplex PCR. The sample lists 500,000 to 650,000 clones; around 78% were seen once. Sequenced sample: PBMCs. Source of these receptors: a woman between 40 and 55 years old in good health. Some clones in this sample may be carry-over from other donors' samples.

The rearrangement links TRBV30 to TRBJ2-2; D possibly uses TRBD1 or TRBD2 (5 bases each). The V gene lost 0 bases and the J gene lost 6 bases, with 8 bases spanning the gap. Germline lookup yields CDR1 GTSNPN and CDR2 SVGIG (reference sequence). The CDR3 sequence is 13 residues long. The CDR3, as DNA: TGTGCCTGGAGTGTGGGGGTGGCCGGGGAGCTGTTTTTT. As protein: CAWSVGVAGELFF.

The CDR3 nucleotides are TGTGCCTGGTTTCGGGACAGGGTTTCCTATGGCTACACCTTC. Encoded protein: CAWFRDRVSYGYTF. The chain joins TRBV30 to TRBJ1-2, with 9 positions matching TRBD1. V lost 5 bases and J lost 4; bases outside the gene matches: 8. CDR1 GTSNPN and CDR2 SVGIG come from the germline V gene (reference sequence). CDR3 size: 14 residues.

CDR3 DNA: TGTGCCAGCAGTTACAGGACAGGGAACCTGAATCAGCCCCAGCATTTT. Translation gives CASSYRTGNLNQPQHF. V and J are TRBV6-6 and TRBJ1-5; the match to TRBD1 covers 8 bases. CDR1 and CDR2 (germline): MNHNY, SVGAGI (reference sequence). The CDR3 has 16 residues. V lost 2 bases and J lost 4; bases outside the gene matches: 7.

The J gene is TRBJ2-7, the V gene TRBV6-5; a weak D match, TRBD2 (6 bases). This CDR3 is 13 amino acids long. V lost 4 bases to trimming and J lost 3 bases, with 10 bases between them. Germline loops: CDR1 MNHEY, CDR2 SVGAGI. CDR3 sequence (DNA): TGTGCCAGCAGTTCCGGGACTGGCTACGAGCAGTACTTC. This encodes CASSSGTGYEQYF.

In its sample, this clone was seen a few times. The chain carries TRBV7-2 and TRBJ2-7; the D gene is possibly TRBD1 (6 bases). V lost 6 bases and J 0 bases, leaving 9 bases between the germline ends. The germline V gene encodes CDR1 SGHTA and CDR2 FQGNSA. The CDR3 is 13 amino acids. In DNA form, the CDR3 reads TGTGCCAGCAGACCGACAGGCTCCTACGAGCAGTACTTC. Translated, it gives CASRPTGSYEQYF.

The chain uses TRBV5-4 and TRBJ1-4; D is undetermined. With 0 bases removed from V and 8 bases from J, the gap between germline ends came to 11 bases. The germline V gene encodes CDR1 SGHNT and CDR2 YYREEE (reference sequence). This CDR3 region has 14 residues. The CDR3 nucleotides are TGTGCCAGCAGCTTGGAACCGACCGAAGAAAAACTGTTTTTT. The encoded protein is CASSLEPTEEKLFF.

The DNA for the CDR3 is TGTGCCAGCAGTTTTGACAGGGGCCGGGGAGAGACCCAGTACTTC. It yields the protein CASSFDRGRGETQYF. This chain connects TRBV27 to TRBJ2-5, with 8 bases aligning to TRBD1. The CDR3 covers 15 residues. After removal of 3 bases from V and 4 bases from J, the junction contained 7 bases not matched to a gene. CDR1 and CDR2 from the germline V gene are MNHEY and SMNVEV (reference sequence).

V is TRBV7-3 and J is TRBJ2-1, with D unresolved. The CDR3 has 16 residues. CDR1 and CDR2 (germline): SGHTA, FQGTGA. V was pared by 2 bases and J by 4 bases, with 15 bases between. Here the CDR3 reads CASSLQPASTYNEQFF. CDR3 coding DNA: TGTGCCAGCAGCTTACAGCCCGCGAGCACTTACAATGAGCAGTTCTTC. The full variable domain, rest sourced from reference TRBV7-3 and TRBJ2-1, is GAGVSQTPSNKVTEKGKYVELRCDPISGHTALYWYRQSLGQGPEFLIYFQGTGAADDSGLPNDRFFAVRPEGSVSTLKIQRTERGDSAVYLCASSLQPASTYNEQFFGPGTRLTVL.